This TCR beta chain was obtained from a study of Graves' ophthalmopathy and Graves' hyperthyroidism (dated by TCRdb to the late 2010s). About the study as a whole: Peripheral blood was collected at initial diagnosis, before any treatment. Following sampling, methimazole starting at 30 mg daily was administered to hyperthyroidism patients, and high-dose intravenous methylprednisolone was administered to ophthalmopathy patients. In total, approximately 130 blood samples were TCR-sequenced: approximately 42 ophthalmopathy, under 85 hyperthyroidism and about 17 hyperthyroidism-to-ophthalmopathy patients. For training and testing, the 100 or so patients in the discovery cohort were randomly divided in a 7:3 ratio. The study used TCR beta repertoire signatures to distinguish Graves' ophthalmopathy from Graves' hyperthyroidism and to predict progression to ophthalmopathy. In roughly 6 hyperthyroidism patients, T-cell repertoires of thyroid tissue and blood were compared. The independent validation cohort included some 19 hyperthyroidism patients plus 17 patients who later progressed from hyperthyroidism to ophthalmopathy. To explore V-J signatures distinguishing ophthalmopathy from hyperthyroidism, a discovery set of about 99 patients (roughly 45 ophthalmopathy, about 57 stable hyperthyroidism) was enrolled.

General conclusions and limits of the study: Sample size was not predetermined statistically, and investigators were not blinded to group allocation. Ophthalmopathy was separated from stable hyperthyroidism by the 13-signature model with 85% to 90% sensitivity and about 81% specificity in cross-validation and with 80%/75% in the test set. In validation, the model predicted ophthalmopathy progression with about 70% sensitivity and approximately 78% specificity; more than ten predicted patients were CT-confirmed with GO in a median of roughly 6.8 months. Among expanded thyroid clonotypes with frequency above 0.001, most also showed up in blood, which suggests that blood repertoires may reflect the thyroid immune response.

For repertoire sequencing, TCR beta CDR3 regions were amplified from RNA transcripts. HTBI primers and the Qiagen OneStep RT-PCR kit were used in a first-round RT-PCR, which was followed by a second-round multiplex PCR, size selection and purification. Libraries were sequenced on an Illumina HiSeq2000 using paired-end 100 bp reads. Per the source publication's procedure: SOAPnuke was used to process the reads, throwing out any read that had adapters, had uncalled bases, had a mean Phred below 15, or lacked an exact constant-primer or identifier match. COPE v1.2.5 was used to merge high-quality paired reads. Each unique nucleotide sequence was defined as a clonotype, and clonotypes were aligned to IMGT TRB V, D and J references with MiTCR v1.1. The analysis was limited to V-J combinations with a frequency above 0.0001, which together covered 99.2% of the repertoires. For each V-J combination, a TCR clonal expansion and chaos score was defined as the ratio of F50 clonal expansion to chaos observed in the TCRdist matrix. Welch's t-statistics and random forest were used to narrow the features down to 10 to 15 V-J combinations, which were then fed into a naive Bayes classifier. The Morisita-Horn index was used to measure how similar the thyroid and blood repertoires were. The raw public data were reprocessed by TCRdb itself: fastp quality trimming at Q25, MiXCR clonotype calling, in-frame beta chains only. Duplicate CDR3 protein sequences are folded into a single record with the most common DNA and genes. The V and J calls here are based on TCRdb, not the publication. Counted in this sample were about 480,000 distinct CDR3 sequences; approximately 15% of them appeared once. The biggest ten clones account for more than 8.5% of the sample.

This clonotype was picked up a small number of times. The antigen it recognizes is unknown. Base qualities are missing; no much larger clone stands one base away. Ophthalmopathy patients had moderately to severely active disease, Clinical Activity Score of at least 3, NOSPECS grade of at least 4, and disease duration under 3 months. Patients with other autoimmune diseases, uncontrolled infections, pregnancy or lactation were excluded from the study. Clinical symptoms, serum thyroxine, TRAb, thyroid ultrasound and orbital computed tomography were used for diagnosis. Ficoll-Paque density gradient centrifugation was used to isolate PBMCs from approximately 10 ml of fresh peripheral blood. Total RNA was extracted with Trizol reagent and quality-checked on an Agilent 2100 Bioanalyzer. The sample was blood. The sequence was obtained from a woman between 25 and 40 years old with Graves' ophthalmopathy. Donor details come from another sample of the same person, matched by shared clones.

The CDR3 loop reads CASSPDGISNQPQHF. The sequenced DNA is TGCGCCAGCAGCCCCGACGGAATTAGCAATCAGCCCCAGCATTTT. The V gene is TRBV4-1 and the J gene is TRBJ1-5, with the D gene not clear enough to name. CDR1 and CDR2, per the germline V gene, are MGHRA and YSYEKL. V is shortened by 4 bases, J by 0 bases, and the region joining them spans 10 bases. From its cysteine to its phenylalanine, the CDR3 spans 15 amino acids. Only the CDR3 portion is preserved as DNA: 45 bases, with reading frame beginning at the first base.